Sequencing of this T cell receptor (beta chain) was carried out in a study of cytomegalovirus exposure and HLA in healthy donors. This clone has just a few counts. The antigen remains unidentified. General study results and limits: According to the study, around 150 TCR beta chains were cytomegalovirus-associated. HLA allele associations emerged for some 16,000 TCR beta sequences in a later analysis, at 0.05 false discovery rate. Presence/absence analyses supposed approximately even sequencing depth among donors. A later analysis found that most CMV-associated TCR beta chains appeared HLA-restricted.

J gave up 7 bases and V 0 bases, and 10 bases lay outside the gene matches. Germline V CDR1 and CDR2: LNHNV, YYDKDF (reference sequence). This CDR3 has 16 amino acids. Primers included in the PCR were 60 Vbeta and 13 Jbeta primers. Libraries were prepared by immunoSEQ multiplex PCR; TCRdb keeps only in-frame clonotypes and omits some of them. The table has about 160,000 clones, about 80% seen once; the top ten hold roughly 1%. The material sequenced was PBMCs. The gene calls are TRBV15 and TRBJ2-7; 9 nucleotides match TRBD1. This receptor was obtained from a woman in her thirties or forties in good health and CMV-seronegative. CDR3 sequence reads: CATSREPQGALGEQYF. The CDR3 nucleotides read TGTGCCACCAGCAGAGAACCACAGGGGGCTCTTGGAGAGCAGTACTTC.